This entry is about one TCR beta chain. Which antigen it targets is not known. No base quality values were provided; no much bigger clone lies one nucleotide off. The CDR3 spans 13 residues, from the cysteine through the phenylalanine. Only the CDR3 portion is preserved as DNA: 39 bases, with reading frame beginning at the first base. Trimming takes 6 bases off V and 2 bases off J; junction bases not matched to a gene: 4. Based on the germline V gene, the CDR1 and CDR2 sequences are MDHEN and SYDVKM. The cohort comprised hundreds of healthy bone marrow donors. At the time of sampling, every cohort member was nominally healthy, though immune exposures that went unrecorded were likely present. The donor tested CMV seronegative, placing the donor among the 350 or so seronegative members of the cohort. A peripheral blood sample was collected from each donor, and TCR beta sequencing was performed on peripheral blood mononuclear cells. The Qiagen DNeasy Blood Extraction Kit was used to extract genomic DNA from the blood cell samples.

The data stem from a study of cytomegalovirus exposure and HLA in healthy donors (dated by TCRdb to 2016 to 2017). Looking at the study overall: According to an earlier analysis of 587 of the donors, about 179 million T cells yielded over 90 million unique TCR beta sequences and 276 Gb of sequence data. An early release that covered 500 to 800 HLA-typed donors contained 250 to 350 gigabases of sequencing data and 65 million to 100 million unique TCR sequences. Of the 350 to 450 genotyped donors, 70% to 90% were placed in the genetic ancestry cluster associated with self-reported Caucasian donors. The study aimed to test whether signatures of past pathogen exposure could be identified by cataloging public T cell receptors. Using immunosequencing, the study profiled T cell repertoires from approximately 700 subjects and related those repertoires to cytomegalovirus serostatus. Along with the 666-subject first cohort, a separate validation cohort of 120 different subjects was used. The study combined high-throughput TCR immunosequencing, statistical association of individual TCRs with disease status, and machine learning to predict cytomegalovirus infection status. To study patterns of TCR occurrence, a later analysis re-analyzed previously published TCR beta repertoires from 666 donors and added high-resolution HLA genotyping. Rather than using new phenotypic data, the later analysis identified candidate immune exposures from TCR beta sequences and from how often those sequences occurred across donors. To decide whether each TCR beta V gene segment behaved as functional or pseudogenic, an earlier analysis of approximately 620 of the donors relied on high-throughput TCR beta sequencing. Alongside the repertoire data, information on donor age, sex, ethnicity and CMV serostatus was compiled. A later genetic analysis used genome-wide SNP genotypes for about 65% of the roughly 670 donors, treating that subset as a discovery cohort. Every discovery cohort repertoire had been produced on one sequencing platform. Class I and class II HLA loci were covered by the typing at four-digit resolution. Typing coverage differed by locus: A, B, C, DRB1 and DQB1 were typed in about 629-630 donors, DQA1 in 522, DPA1 in 600 to 610, and DPB1 in 472. Roughly 5 DR-DQ haplotypes were handled as single units for association and clustering because linkage in the cohort was strong. Among about 360 genotyped donors of the cohort, an average of around 240,000 unique TCR beta nucleotide sequences were sequenced per donor, roughly a sixth of them non-productive.

Results and caveats for the whole study, not just this receptor: Linkage disequilibrium might explain the correlated functional status among segregating V segments, but an unknown experimental factor could not be excluded. Only TCR beta chains were sequenced in this cohort, and the absence of alpha or paired-chain data limited detectable features. Sequencing depth was assumed to be roughly uniform across donors in the presence/absence analyses, though that assumption may not hold. Across donors, most TCR sequences were observed very rarely, whereas some public TCRs were present in many individuals. Because some donors lacked HLA typing at each locus, the association tests relied only on the typed subset. A later analysis found that HLA-associated TCR beta chains were more clonally expanded and had lower generation probabilities than equally common non-associated chains. A cluster of highly shared sequence variants was judged likely to be a technical artifact of the sequencing pipeline. The authors suggested that the approach could potentially be extended to other disease states and immunological phenotypes. The earlier analysis of a few hundred of the donors excluded some 16 rarely observed V segments, including chromosome 9 orphons, because counts were too low. For the cohort, immune exposure information was limited to CMV serostatus. A later genetic analysis reported fewer N-insertions in productive TCRs among donors in an Asian-associated ancestry cluster than the roughly 640-donor mean. A later analysis found that TCR association rates varied across HLA loci, with DRB1 alleles showing the most associated TCRs and HLA-C alleles the fewest. Most CMV-associated TCR beta chains appeared to be HLA-restricted in a later analysis, and the HLA associations seemed to be driven largely by CMV exposure. According to a later analysis, parvovirus B19, influenza, CMV and Epstein-Barr virus appeared linked to several top co-occurrence clusters. An earlier analysis of around 500 of the donors showed that most TCR beta V segments appeared in productive rearrangements either about 87% or about 30% of the time, which broadly matched IMGT annotations. Cytomegalovirus status was reported to be diagnosed by the classifier with high specificity and sensitivity in both the original and validation cohorts. A later genetic analysis associated a missense DCLRE1C variant with V-gene and J-gene trimming of TCR beta chains, and an independent cohort replicated the association. In a later analysis, about 16,000 TCR beta sequences were associated with specific HLA alleles at a false discovery rate of 0.05. Three of the identified cytomegalovirus-associated TCR beta chains were confirmed in vitro to be specific for cytomegalovirus antigens. Strong co-occurrence of HLA alleles, especially DR and DQ, made assigning TCR associations to individual alleles difficult. The study gave a list of 150 to 200 TCR beta chains associated with cytomegalovirus. A further reported finding was that TCR beta sequences accurately predicted the HLA-A and HLA-B alleles for most subjects in the first cohort. Some IMGT-functional V segments, including TRBV6-2 and TRBV6-3, could not be distinguished by the 87-base-pair reads and were therefore excluded.

The library relied on the immunoSEQ multiplex PCR assay. For the multiplex PCR, a mixture combining 60 forward primers for TCR Vbeta segments and 13 reverse primers for TCR Jbeta segments was used. A multiplex PCR assay on genomic DNA amplified the CDR3 region of rearranged TCR beta genes. On the Illumina HiSeq System, the amplified TCR beta libraries were sequenced as 87-base-pair reads. The authors processed their data as follows. In a later analysis, 70 million to 95 million unique TCR beta chains were counted across the 666 repertoires, and around 10 million of these chains were shared by at least two donors. Raw reads were error-corrected and collapsed into unique sequences by a nearest-neighbor algorithm in which closely related sequences were merged to remove PCR and sequencing errors. Alignment of CDR3 sequences to IMGT reference sequences was used to assign V, D and J gene segments. Each retained sequence needed at least a six-nucleotide match to both a V gene segment and a J gene segment. A rearrangement counted as productive if the CDR3 had no stop codons and remained in frame with V and J, and every other rearrangement counted as non-productive. Following IMGT convention, CDR3 was defined as the stretch from the second conserved V-encoded cysteine up to the conserved J-encoded phenylalanine. The earlier analysis of a few hundred of the donors excluded any sequence lacking an unambiguous match to a single V gene segment. An earlier analysis of a few hundred of the donors called V segments functional above 56.7% productive rearrangements and segregating when the between-donor standard deviation exceeded 5%. To diagnose cytomegalovirus status from the catalog of TCR beta chain sequences, a statistical classification framework was built. In a later analysis, V and J genes were assigned by comparing TCR nucleotide sequences against IMGT/GENE-DB human TR gene sequences. In a later analysis, CDR3 sequences and most-parsimonious VDJ recombination scenarios were assigned using the TCRdist pipeline. A later analysis defined each TCR beta chain by its CDR3 amino acid sequence plus V-gene family, and excluded reads lacking a unique V-gene family. In a later analysis, a few hundred highly shared, low-generation-probability nucleotide sequences were removed to address suspected cross-contamination and a sequencing artifact. For each public chain, a later analysis derived a clonal expansion index from normalized ranks of inferred template counts within each repertoire. A later analysis computed generation probabilities with a VDJ recombination model fitted to out-of-frame rearrangements, and checked the results against IGoR. A later analysis scored TCR-TCR, TCR-HLA and TCR-CMV co-occurrence with hypergeometric tests, applying a repertoire-size bias correction to TCR pairs. False discovery rates were estimated in a later analysis by permuting HLA or CMV assignments 20 times. In a later analysis, co-occurring TCRs were grouped using DBSCAN, with TCRdist sequence similarity added in when clustering inside HLA-allele-positive subsets. Repertoires with fewer than 30,000 or more than 120,000 public chains were left out of co-occurrence clustering, as were four to six repertoires with anomalous nucleotide sharing. Drawn from immuneACCESS, this table holds only the in-frame rearrangements with V and J called that TCRdb kept. Clones are partly lost; checked studies trace under half to an unresolved V gene and leave the rest unexplained. Clone size and the V and J calls come from that table; the DNA yielded D and trimming. The table for this sample lists 95,000 to 100,000 clones; approximately 75% of them were counted only once. The ten largest clones represent about 2.1% of the sample.

The source of this sequence is a woman aged 40 to 50 in good health and CMV-seronegative. Specimen: PBMCs. The chain employs TRBV28 and TRBJ2-7, with 7 bases in between that match TRBD1. The sequenced DNA is TGTGCCAGCAGGACAGGGTCCCCCTACGAGCAGTACTTC. It encodes CASRTGSPYEQYF. Reference TRBV28 and TRBJ2-7 proteins supply the regions before and after the CDR3; the full variable domain is: DVKVTQSSRYLVKRTGEKVFLECVQDMDHENMFWYRQDPGLGLRLIYFSYDVKMKEKGDIPEGYSVSREKKERFSLILESASTNQTSMYLCASRTGSPYEQYFGPGTRLTVT.